This TCR beta chain was recovered during a study of blood T cell repertoires in COVID-19. Only in-frame clones appear in the TCRdb table, and some are missing; sequencing was by immunoSEQ multiplex PCR. The sample has a few hundred thousand clones; 65% to 85% are singletons. Germline lookup yields CDR1 MDHEN and CDR2 SYDVKM. Trimming cost V 4 bases and J 3 bases; bases outside gene matches: 10. The CDR3 runs 17 residues. The rearrangement links TRBV28 to TRBJ2-7; 12 nucleotides line up with TRBD2. The clonotype comes from a woman older than 75 with acute or convalescent COVID-19. The specimen was peripheral blood. CDR3 sequence: CASSSGTSGRTYYEQYF. DNA of the CDR3: TGTGCCAGCAGTTCGGGTACTAGCGGGAGGACCTACTACGAGCAGTACTTC. Based on the CDR3 plus reference TRBV28 and TRBJ2-7, the full variable domain is DVKVTQSSRYLVKRTGEKVFLECVQDMDHENMFWYRQDPGLGLRLIYFSYDVKMKEKGDIPEGYSVSREKKERFSLILESASTNQTSMYLCASSSGTSGRTYYEQYFGPGTRLTVT.